This T cell receptor (beta chain) is from a study of T cell changes during pregnancy in multiple sclerosis. The table came from immunoSEQ multiplex PCR; TCRdb's copy has only in-frame clones and leaves some out. The data show more than 25,000 clones, 85% to 90% seen once. Germline V gene lookup returns CDR1 PRHDT and CDR2 FYEKMQ (reference sequence). The CDR3 length is 11 residues. With 3 bases removed from V and 5 bases from J, the gap between germline ends came to 5 bases. The V and J genes are TRBV13 and TRBJ2-7; no definite D call. Sample: CD8+ T cells from peripheral blood mononuclear cells, taken before pregnancy. This receptor was taken from a female donor with multiple sclerosis, enrolled in a pregnancy study. CDR3 loop: CASSLRNEQYF. The CDR3 DNA sequence: TGTGCCAGCAGCTTGAGAAACGAGCAGTACTTC.